Listed here are 3 T cell receptor beta chains from one sample, sequenced in a study of T-cell reconstitution after alpha-beta-depleted transplantation in children. A library of TCRbeta sequences, prepared with unique molecular identifiers, was generated. A single record per CDR3 protein comes from TCRdb applying MiXCR to the PCR reads. The data show about 640,000 distinct CDR3 sequences, approximately 17% seen once. Sequenced here: PBMCs from the stem cell graft donor, sampled from the stem cell graft. The origin of the receptors is a human donor who donated a stem cell graft to a child with acute myeloid leukemia.

In this sample, this clonotype turned up many times. V usage is TRBV12-3 or TRBV12-4 and J usage is TRBJ1-2; possibly TRBD1 for D (5 bases). The CDR3 sequence is 13 residues long. V lost 5 bases, J lost 5 bases, and 12 bases lay in between. CDR3 residues: CASSLPGAYGYTF. The CDR3 DNA reads as TGTGCCAGCAGTCTCCCCGGGGCGTATGGCTACACCTTC.

The chain couples TRBV12-3 or TRBV12-4 to TRBJ2-1; D possibly uses TRBD1 or TRBD2 (5 bases each). The V end was cut by 5 bases, the J end by 9 bases, with 14 bases between. CDR3 length: 13 amino acids. The CDR3 reads CASSPGPGSEQFF. CDR3 nucleotide sequence: TGTGCCAGCAGTCCGGGTCCAGGGAGTGAGCAGTTCTTC.

The genes are TRBV6-1 and TRBJ1-5; the D gene is possibly TRBD1 (6 bases). The ends were cut back, 1 base at V and 3 bases at J, with 13 bases in the middle. Germline CDR1 reads MNHNS; CDR2 reads SASEGT. CDR3 length: 16 residues. CDR3 in amino acids: CASSEVRGSNNQPQHF. In DNA, the CDR3 is TGTGCCAGCAGTGAAGTCAGGGGAAGTAACAATCAGCCCCAGCATTTT.